The 17 T cell receptor beta chains given below trace back to one sample, sequenced in a study of T cell responses to AZD1222 COVID-19 vaccine. Assay used: immunoSEQ multiplex PCR; TCRdb lists only in-frame clones, some missing. This sample carries more than 90,000 clones, over 75% of them seen once, and the ten largest clones take about 1.5%. The material sequenced was peripheral blood, taken on day 0 of AZD1222 vaccination. These receptors were taken from an adult in good health.

The chain joins TRBV13 to TRBJ1-2; D unresolved. Germline V gene sequence: CDR1 PRHDT, CDR2 FYEKMQ (reference sequence). V lost 1 base and J 6 bases, leaving 12 bases between the germline ends. The CDR3 consists of 14 residues. CDR3 sequence (DNA): TGTGCCAGCAGCTTAGCAGGATCTGGGAATGGCTACACCTTC. It codes for CASSLAGSGNGYTF.

This chain uses TRBV6-5 with TRBJ1-5; D gene ambiguous. CDR3 length equals 13 residues. The ends were cut back, 8 bases at V and 3 bases at J, with 11 bases in the middle. Germline-derived CDR1 and CDR2 are MNHEY and SVGAGI. In DNA form, the CDR3 reads TGTGCCAGCTCCCCAGTTAACAATCAGCCCCAGCATTTT. The encoded protein is CASSPVNNQPQHF.

The V and J genes are TRBV6-6 and TRBJ1-1; TRBD1 agrees at 8 bases. From germline, CDR1 is MNHNY and CDR2 SVGAGI (reference sequence). J lost 1 base, V lost 5 bases, and 6 bases had no gene match. This CDR3 has 15 amino acids. CDR3 region: CASSNEQGGNTEAFF. CDR3 in DNA: TGTGCCAGCAGTAACGAACAGGGGGGGAACACTGAAGCTTTCTTT.

The chain employs TRBV19 and TRBJ1-1, with D possibly TRBD1 on 5 matching bases. There are 14 residues in the CDR3. CDR1 is LNHDA, CDR2 SQIVND, per germline (reference sequence). Trimming shortened V by 3 bases and J by 1 base, and 9 bases separated the two germline ends. The CDR3 protein is CASSMGPQNTEAFF. In nucleotides, the CDR3 is TGTGCCAGTAGTATGGGACCTCAGAACACTGAAGCTTTCTTT.

This clone has just a few counts. V gene TRBV4-1 combines with J gene TRBJ1-1, with D perhaps TRBD1 (5 bases). Trimming stripped 4 bases from V and 4 bases from J, with 25 bases between. Germline CDR1 and CDR2: MGHRA and YSYEKL. This CDR3 has 18 amino acids. This chain's CDR3 is CASSLDPIGRGAGTEAFF. The CDR3 DNA is TGCGCCAGCAGCCTTGATCCTATTGGGCGCGGGGCGGGCACTGAAGCTTTCTTT.

V gene TRBV5-8 combines with J gene TRBJ1-6; TRBD1 agrees at 8 bases. Trimming cost V 5 bases and J 9 bases; bases outside gene matches: 10. Germline CDR1 reads SGHTS; CDR2 reads YDEGEE. The length of the CDR3 is 15 residues. The CDR3 bases are TGTGCCAGCAGTCCGTACCAGGGGGCCGGTTCACCCCTCCACTTT. Its protein is CASSPYQGAGSPLHF.

V and J are TRBV7-3 and TRBJ2-1; 7 bases match TRBD1. The CDR3 has 15 residues. Unmatched junction bases numbered 6, after V lost 4 bases and J lost 3 bases. From germline, CDR1 is SGHTA and CDR2 FQGTGA. This chain's CDR3 is CASSSGQFNYNEQFF. The CDR3 nucleotides read TGTGCCAGCAGCTCGGGACAGTTTAACTACAATGAGCAGTTCTTC.

The rearrangement uses TRBV5-5 and TRBJ1-1; D gene uncertain. Per germline, CDR1 SGHKS and CDR2 YYEKEE (reference sequence). V lost 2 bases and J lost 3, with 14 bases in between. The CDR3 runs 15 residues. CDR3 DNA: TGTGCCAGCAGCTTTTATGAGGGTGTTTACACTGAAGCTTTCTTT. Protein: CASSFYEGVYTEAFF.

The J gene is TRBJ1-6, the V gene TRBV28, with D perhaps TRBD1 (5 bases). The CDR3 runs to 14 residues. The V and J ends lost 3 bases and 9 bases respectively, with 12 bases between them. Germline assignment: CDR1 MDHEN and CDR2 SYDVKM. The CDR3 region is CASSFRGSFSPLHF. The DNA of the CDR3 is TGTGCCAGCAGTTTTAGGGGAAGTTTTTCACCCCTCCACTTT.

This chain uses TRBV7-2 with TRBJ2-7; D is possibly TRBD2 (7 bases). This CDR3 has 15 amino acids. Germline V gives CDR1 SGHTA, CDR2 FQGNSA. Trimming pared 3 bases from V and 2 bases from J, leaving 14 bases between. The CDR3: CASSFSARGPYEQYF. CDR3 nucleotide sequence: TGTGCCAGCAGCTTCTCGGCGCGGGGGCCCTACGAGCAGTACTTC. Combining the CDR3 with reference TRBV7-2 and TRBJ2-7 gives the whole variable domain GAGVSQSPSNKVTEKGKDVELRCDPISGHTALYWYRQSLGQGLEFLIYFQGNSAPDKSGLPSDRFSAERTGGSVSTLTIQRTQQEDSAVYLCASSFSARGPYEQYFGPGTRLTVT.

The chain carries TRBV6-2 or TRBV6-3 and TRBJ2-3; 8 bases agree with TRBD1. The germline CDR1 and CDR2 sequences are MNHEY and SVGEGT. This CDR3 has 18 amino acids. J gave up 2 bases and V 2 bases, and 12 bases lay outside the gene matches. The CDR3 nucleotides are TGTGCCAGCAGTTACCCCTTCCAAGGGACAGGAGCCACAGATACGCAGTATTTT. Encoded protein: CASSYPFQGTGATDTQYF.

This clone occurred once. The J gene is TRBJ1-1, the V gene TRBV27, with D perhaps matching TRBD1 (6 bases). This CDR3 is built from 13 residues. The germline V gene has CDR1 MNHEY and CDR2 SMNVEV (reference sequence). V lost 6 bases, J lost 4 bases, and 12 bases lay in between. Here the CDR3 DNA reads TGTGCCAGCAGCTCGAACAGGGTCACTGAAGCTTTCTTT. Its protein is CASSSNRVTEAFF.

The chain is built from TRBV24-1 and TRBJ1-2; maybe TRBD1 (5 bases). Germline V CDR1 and CDR2: KGHDR, SFDVKD. The CDR3 has 14 residues. With 4 bases removed from V and 4 bases from J, the gap between germline ends came to 12 bases. The DNA of the CDR3 is TGTGCCACCAGTGACCACACGGGGGGCTATGGCTACACCTTC. It translates to CATSDHTGGYGYTF.

This clone was observed a single time. V usage is TRBV15 and J usage is TRBJ1-1; perhaps TRBD1 as D (6 bases). The CDR3 is 17 residues long. CDR1 is LNHNV, CDR2 YYDKDF, per germline (reference sequence). Trimming removed 0 bases from V and 2 bases from J, with 16 bases in between. CDR3 sequence: CATSRDRDTYSNTEAFF. CDR3 bases: TGTGCCACCAGCAGAGATAGGGACACATACTCAAACACTGAAGCTTTCTTT.

This chain joins TRBV7-8 and TRBJ2-7; perhaps TRBD2 as D (6 bases). The germline V gene encodes CDR1 SGHVS and CDR2 FQNEAQ. The CDR3 sequence is 17 residues long. The V gene lost 0 bases and the J gene lost 0 bases, with 15 bases spanning the gap. CDR3 nucleotide sequence: TGTGCCAGCAGCTTAGCCGGGGCGGGGATAATCTCCTACGAGCAGTACTTC. Its protein product is CASSLAGAGIISYEQYF.

The chain has TRBV5-6 and TRBJ2-2; no clear D. The V gene lost 4 bases and the J gene lost 9 bases, with 10 bases spanning the gap. This CDR3 comprises 12 residues. Per the germline V gene, CDR1 is SGHDT and CDR2 is YYEEEE. CDR3 residues: CASSMNLRELFF. The CDR3 DNA sequence: TGTGCCAGCAGCATGAATCTTCGGGAGCTGTTTTTT.

The chain couples TRBV5-1 to TRBJ2-3; TRBD1 aligns across 7 bases. The trim removed 1 base at V and 2 bases at J, leaving 4 bases unmatched. CDR1 SGHRS and CDR2 YFSETQ come from the germline V gene. This CDR3 region has 15 residues. CDR3 in amino acids: CASSLSGTVTDTQYF. The CDR3 DNA sequence: TGCGCCAGCAGCTTGTCCGGGACAGTCACAGATACGCAGTATTTT.